A single sample is the source of the 21 T cell receptor beta chains below, sequenced in a study of blood T cell repertoires in COVID-19. Generated by immunoSEQ multiplex PCR, the TCRdb table keeps only in-frame clones and is missing some. The sample has 72,000 or so clones; roughly 81% are singletons. The sequenced material came from peripheral blood. The receptors come from a human donor in a cohort sampled during active COVID-19.

The rearrangement uses TRBV7-2 and TRBJ1-3, with D uncertain. Trimming left V 2 bases short and J 5 bases short, with 4 bases between. From germline, CDR1 is SGHTA and CDR2 FQGNSA. The CDR3 runs to 12 residues. The CDR3 DNA reads as TGTGCCAGCAGCTTACCTCGAAACACCATATATTTT. Its protein is CASSLPRNTIYF. Filled out from reference TRBV7-2 and TRBJ1-3, the complete variable domain reads GAGVSQSPSNKVTEKGKDVELRCDPISGHTALYWYRQSLGQGLEFLIYFQGNSAPDKSGLPSDRFSAERTGGSVSTLTIQRTQQEDSAVYLCASSLPRNTIYFGEGSWLTVV.

The chain uses TRBV30 and TRBJ2-7, with D perhaps matching TRBD2 (6 bases). Trimming pared 7 bases from V and 2 bases from J, leaving 15 bases between. This CDR3 is 13 amino acids long. In germline, CDR1 is GTSNPN, CDR2 SVGIG (reference sequence). In nucleotides, the CDR3 is TGTGCCTCGAGGAGGGCCGCAGCCTACGAGCAGTACTTC. Amino acid sequence: CASRRAAAYEQYF.

The chain combines TRBV13 with TRBJ2-3; no clear D. Germline values: CDR1 PRHDT, CDR2 FYEKMQ (reference sequence). The CDR3 is 12 residues long. Trimming pared 3 bases from V and 5 bases from J, leaving 6 bases between. The CDR3 region is CASSFTEDTQYF. DNA for the CDR3: TGTGCCAGCAGCTTCACTGAAGATACGCAGTATTTT.

This chain connects TRBV30 to TRBJ1-3; D is ambiguous. The CDR3 length is 13 residues. Trimming took 4 bases from V and 5 from J, leaving 12 bases between them. CDR1 is GTSNPN, CDR2 SVGIG, per germline (reference sequence). CDR3 residues: CAWTTGSRNTIYF. CDR3 DNA sequence: TGTGCCTGGACCACGGGGAGCCGAAACACCATATATTTT. The full variable domain, completed using reference TRBV30 and TRBJ1-3, is SQTIHQWPATLVQPVGSPLSLECTVEGTSNPNLYWYRQAAGRGLQLLFYSVGIGQISSEVPQNLSASRPQDRQFILSSKKLLLSDSGFYLCAWTTGSRNTIYFGEGSWLTVV.

V and J are TRBV30 and TRBJ1-6; D unresolved. This CDR3 is 16 amino acids long. The germline V gene encodes CDR1 GTSNPN and CDR2 SVGIG (reference sequence). The germline V and J ends were trimmed by 0 bases and 4 bases, with 13 bases remaining between them. The CDR3 DNA sequence: TGTGCCTGGAGTGTACCGGGGAGCCGTTATAATTCACCCCTCCACTTT. Translated: CAWSVPGSRYNSPLHF.

The J gene is TRBJ2-1, the V gene TRBV27; TRBD2 is a possible D gene (6 bases). V dropped 2 bases and J dropped 6 bases, with 11 bases sitting between them. This CDR3 has 14 amino acids. CDR1 MNHEY and CDR2 SMNVEV come from the germline V gene (reference sequence). CDR3 coding DNA: TGTGCCAGCAGTTTACGCCAGGGAGGCAATGAGCAGTTCTTC. It translates to CASSLRQGGNEQFF.

The V and J genes are TRBV2 and TRBJ2-3; D possibly corresponds to TRBD2 (5 bases). Deletions cut 8 bases from V and 5 bases from J, with 11 bases between. Per germline, CDR1 SNHLY and CDR2 FYNNEI. This CDR3 contains 12 residues. CDR3 DNA sequence: TGTGCCAGCGGGAGTAGGAAAGATACGCAGTATTTT. Translating it yields CASGSRKDTQYF.

This sequence joins TRBV18 and TRBJ2-7, with TRBD2 identical over 7 bases. The CDR3 is made up of 14 amino acids. J gave up 2 bases and V 9 bases, and 10 bases lay outside the gene matches. Germline values: CDR1 KGHSH, CDR2 LQKENI. The CDR3 spells CASSREGPTYEQYF. The CDR3 coding sequence is TGTGCCAGTTCTAGGGAGGGCCCTACCTACGAGCAGTACTTC. Full variable domain (rest looked up from reference TRBV18 and TRBJ2-7): NAGVMQNPRHLVRRRGQEARLRCSPMKGHSHVYWYRQLPEEGLKFMVYLQKENIIDESGMPKERFSAEFPKEGPSILRIQQVVRGDSAAYFCASSREGPTYEQYFGPGTRLTVT.

J is TRBJ2-7 and V is TRBV19; D unclear. CDR3 length: 14 residues. The V end was cut by 0 bases, the J end by 0 bases, with 6 bases between. Germline V gene lookup returns CDR1 LNHDA and CDR2 SQIVND (reference sequence). In DNA, the CDR3 is TGTGCCAGTAGTATAGAAGGCGGCTCCTACGAGCAGTACTTC. Amino acid sequence: CASSIEGGSYEQYF.

This clone was found once. The chain has TRBV28 and TRBJ1-1; no clear D gene. The CDR3 runs 17 residues. V gave up 6 bases and J gave up 0 bases, with 20 bases separating them. Germline CDR1 reads MDHEN; CDR2 reads SYDVKM. In DNA, the CDR3 is TGTGCCAGCAGCACCCACAGAGTGGAGGAGTTGAACACTGAAGCTTTCTTT. Its protein is CASSTHRVEELNTEAFF.

This clone was recorded once. In DNA form, the CDR3 reads TGTGCCAGTAGTATAGCAGGGGAAATACCCAATGAGCAGTTCTTC. Protein: CASSIAGEIPNEQFF. The V gene is TRBV19, the J gene TRBJ2-1; TRBD1 is a possible D gene (6 bases). Trimming pared 1 base from V and 6 bases from J, leaving 13 bases between. The CDR3 has 15 residues. Germline CDR1 is LNHDA and CDR2 is SQIVND (reference sequence). Using reference TRBV19 and TRBJ2-1 for the parts outside the CDR3, the full variable domain is DGGITQSPKYLFRKEGQNVTLSCEQNLNHDAMYWYRQDPGQGLRLIYYSQIVNDFQKGDIAEGYSVSREKKESFPLTVTSAQKNPTAFYLCASSIAGEIPNEQFFGPGTRLTVL.

J is TRBJ2-3 and V is TRBV19, with 8 bases fitting TRBD1. The V segment lost 9 bases and the J segment 1 base; nucleotides outside the gene matches: 6. CDR3 size: 14 residues. Germline CDR1 and CDR2: LNHDA and SQIVND (reference sequence). The CDR3 DNA reads TGTGCCAGCTCGCCGGGACAGGGCACAGATACGCAGTATTTT. Its translation is CASSPGQGTDTQYF.

DNA of the CDR3: TGTGCCAGCAGCTCGACTAGCGGGTACGGCACAGATACGCAGTATTTT. Translating it yields CASSSTSGYGTDTQYF. The V call is TRBV7-9, the J call TRBJ2-3, with TRBD2 matching over 10 bases. Germline V gene lookup returns CDR1 SEHNR and CDR2 FQNEAQ (reference sequence). V trimming: 4 bases; J trimming: 1 base; junction bases outside the gene matches: 5. The CDR3 has 16 amino acids.

Concerning this clone: A read error may produce the germline difference seen at one junction end. This CDR3 is CASRGGLAGGRLHF. The CDR3 nucleotides are TGTGCCAGCAGGGGGGGGCTAGCGGGAGGCCGCCTGCACTTC. The chain couples TRBV2 to TRBJ2-5; 11 nucleotides line up with TRBD2. This CDR3 has 14 residues. Germline V gene sequence: CDR1 SNHLY, CDR2 FYNNEI.

This clone has just one count. The chain carries TRBV30 and TRBJ1-3, with no clear D. The CDR3 extends over 15 amino acids. Trimming removed 1 base at V and 1 base at J, with 11 bases between. Germline V lookup: CDR1 GTSNPN, CDR2 SVGIG (reference sequence). CDR3 bases: TGTGCCTGGAGTGAAGTCGGAGGGTCTGGAAACACCATATATTTT. Translating gives CAWSEVGGSGNTIYF.

This clone has just a few counts. This chain connects TRBV7-2 to TRBJ1-2, with a tentative D call TRBD1 (6 bases). V lost 2 bases and J 6 bases, leaving 19 bases between the germline ends. The length of the CDR3 is 16 residues. Germline CDR1 and CDR2: SGHTA and FQGNSA. CDR3 bases: TGTGCCAGCAGCTTAACCCCACGCAGGGGACAAGATGGCTACACCTTC. Translation gives CASSLTPRRGQDGYTF. The whole variable domain, filled in from reference TRBV7-2 and TRBJ1-2, reads GAGVSQSPSNKVTEKGKDVELRCDPISGHTALYWYRQSLGQGLEFLIYFQGNSAPDKSGLPSDRFSAERTGGSVSTLTIQRTQQEDSAVYLCASSLTPRRGQDGYTFGSGTRLTVV.

This clone was counted a single time. The chain combines TRBV29-1 with TRBJ2-1; 14 bases fit TRBD2. Unmatched junction bases numbered 14, after V lost 1 base and J lost 3 bases. The CDR3 runs to 20 residues. Germline V gives CDR1 SQVTM, CDR2 ANQGSEA. The CDR3 reads CSVEGQGTSGSVAHYNEQFF. CDR3 DNA: TGCAGCGTTGAAGGCCAGGGGACTAGCGGGAGTGTAGCCCACTACAATGAGCAGTTCTTC.

This chain connects TRBV4-3 to TRBJ1-1, with 11 bases identical to TRBD1. V trimming: 0 bases; J trimming: 0 bases; junction bases outside the gene matches: 6. The CDR3 runs 18 residues. The germline V gene has CDR1 LGHNA and CDR2 YSLEER. CDR3 amino acids: CASSQDRGTGGMNTEAFF. The CDR3 nucleotides read TGCGCCAGCAGCCAAGATCGCGGGACAGGGGGAATGAACACTGAAGCTTTCTTT.

By frequency in the sample, this clone is medium-sized. V usage is TRBV6-2 or TRBV6-3 and J usage is TRBJ2-1; 7 bases line up with TRBD2. V lost 0 bases and J lost 3; bases outside the gene matches: 8. CDR3 length equals 17 residues. Per germline, CDR1 MNHEY and CDR2 SVGEGT. CDR3 nucleotide sequence: TGTGCCAGCAGTTACTCGCCCCCTAGCGGACTCTACAATGAGCAGTTCTTC. Residues: CASSYSPPSGLYNEQFF.

The chain combines TRBV28 with TRBJ2-7; D possibly corresponds to TRBD2 (6 bases). The V gene lost 6 bases and the J gene lost 4 bases, with 16 bases spanning the gap. Looked up from germline, CDR1 is MDHEN and CDR2 is SYDVKM. This CDR3 spans 14 amino acids. CDR3 in DNA: TGTGCCAGCAGCTTGAGCGGGTCCGGGTACGAGCAGTACTTC. It codes for CASSLSGSGYEQYF.

The chain recombines TRBV6-1 with TRBJ1-1; no clear D. This CDR3 spans 14 amino acids. V was shortened by 1 base and J by 1 base, with 7 bases between the two germline ends. Germline CDR1 MNHNS, CDR2 SASEGT. The CDR3 protein is CASSEVVRNTEAFF. In DNA, the CDR3 is TGTGCCAGCAGTGAAGTCGTCAGGAACACTGAAGCTTTCTTT.